A single sample gave rise to the 26 T cell receptor beta chains below, sequenced in a study of blood T cell repertoires in COVID-19. The assay was immunoSEQ multiplex PCR, and TCRdb's table has in-frame clones only and misses some. The data hold 310,000 or so clones, with 70% to 90% observed a single time. The sequenced sample consisted of PBMCs or T cells enriched from blood (not recorded which). The origin of the receptors is a woman in her twenties or thirties who had recovered from COVID-19.

The chain employs TRBV6-5 and TRBJ2-3, with D possibly matching TRBD2 (6 bases). CDR1 is MNHEY, CDR2 SVGAGI, per germline. The CDR3 totals 14 residues. Trimming took 4 bases from V and 3 from J, leaving 11 bases between them. CDR3 sequence reads: CASSWGGRTDTQYF. Here the CDR3 DNA reads TGTGCCAGCAGTTGGGGAGGTCGGACAGATACGCAGTATTTT.

This sequence joins TRBV19 and TRBJ1-6, with 8 nucleotides matching TRBD1. V lost 10 bases and J lost 7; bases outside the gene matches: 9. The CDR3 totals 14 residues. Looked up from germline, CDR1 is LNHDA and CDR2 is SQIVND (reference sequence). As DNA, the CDR3 is TGTGCCACCAGACGACAGGGGTTGAATTCACCCCTCCACTTT. It specifies CATRRQGLNSPLHF.

The chain is built from TRBV29-1 and TRBJ1-1, with D possibly TRBD1 on 5 matching bases. The CDR3 length is 15 residues. Germline CDR1 is SQVTM and CDR2 is ANQGSEA. V lost 1 base and J lost 0, with 12 bases in between. The CDR3 here is CSVEGQGGLNTEAFF. The CDR3 DNA follows: TGCAGCGTTGAAGGCCAGGGTGGGTTGAACACTGAAGCTTTCTTT. Using reference TRBV29-1 and TRBJ1-1 for the parts outside the CDR3, the full variable domain is SAVISQKPSRDICQRGTSLTIQCQVDSQVTMMFWYRQQPGQSLTLIATANQGSEATYESGFVIDKFPISRPNLTFSTLTVSNMSPEDSSIYLCSVEGQGGLNTEAFFGQGTRLTVV.

The chain uses TRBV7-2 and TRBJ2-3, with 13 bases lining up with TRBD2. The CDR3 contains 18 residues. CDR1 SGHTA and CDR2 FQGNSA come from the germline V gene. J lost 0 bases, V lost 5 bases, and 8 bases had no gene match. The CDR3 nucleotides are TGTGCCAGCAGCCCAAGACTAGCGGGGGGCCTGAGCACAGATACGCAGTATTTT. Translation gives CASSPRLAGGLSTDTQYF.

The sample holds a few counts of this clone. This chain links TRBV6-5 with TRBJ1-2; D not resolved. V was trimmed by 7 bases and J by 8 bases, leaving 20 bases between them. Germline V gene lookup returns CDR1 MNHEY and CDR2 SVGAGI. This CDR3 has 14 amino acids. The CDR3 nucleotides are TGTGCCAGCAAGCCTGAGGGATGGGCTAACGGCTACACCTTC. Protein: CASKPEGWANGYTF.

Here the CDR3 DNA reads TGTGCCATCAGCGGGACTTCCCCCGGGGAGCTGTTTTTT. This encodes CAISGTSPGELFF. V and J are TRBV10-3 and TRBJ2-2; TRBD2 might be the D (6 bases). Germline assignment: CDR1 ENHRY and CDR2 SYGVKD. Trimming stripped 6 bases from V and 6 bases from J, with 11 bases between. This CDR3 has 13 amino acids.

This clone turned up a few times. V and J are TRBV29-1 and TRBJ2-7; the D gene is possibly TRBD1 (5 bases). Trimming took off 4 bases at V and 5 bases at J, with 12 bases between the two ends. The germline V gene has CDR1 SQVTM and CDR2 ANQGSEA. CDR3 length equals 12 residues. This CDR3 reads CSVVIDSHEQYF. The CDR3 DNA reads as TGCAGCGTTGTGATAGACAGCCACGAGCAGTACTTC.

The chain links TRBV7-9 to TRBJ2-2; 8 bases match TRBD2. The ends lost 5 bases at V and 7 bases at J; junction bases unmatched: 9. Germline CDR1 SEHNR, CDR2 FQNEAQ (reference sequence). The CDR3 loop spans 15 amino acids. The CDR3 DNA sequence: TGTGCCAGCAGCCGTACGGGGGGGCTTGGCGGGGAGCTGTTTTTT. Protein product: CASSRTGGLGGELFF.

The rearrangement joins TRBV6-5 to TRBJ1-2; 11 nucleotides agree with TRBD1. Germline V gene lookup returns CDR1 MNHEY and CDR2 SVGAGI. The CDR3 covers 14 residues. V was clipped by 5 bases and J by 7 bases; unmatched bases: 6. The CDR3 reads CASSHGQGAIGYTF. Written as DNA, the CDR3 is TGTGCCAGCAGTCACGGACAGGGGGCAATTGGCTACACCTTC.

The rearrangement uses TRBV6-1 and TRBJ2-7; tentatively, D is TRBD2 (5 bases). The germline V and J ends were trimmed by 3 bases and 5 bases, with 17 bases remaining between them. Germline-derived CDR1 and CDR2 are MNHNS and SASEGT. There are 15 residues in the CDR3. The CDR3 DNA is TGTGCCAGCAGTGAGAGGGCCAGGACGACGGACGAGCAGTACTTC. This codes for CASSERARTTDEQYF.

The chain employs TRBV19 and TRBJ1-4; TRBD1 is a possible D gene (6 bases). Trimming pared 3 bases from V and 5 bases from J, leaving 19 bases between. There are 17 residues in the CDR3. Germline lookup yields CDR1 LNHDA and CDR2 SQIVND (reference sequence). CDR3 bases: TGTGCCAGTAGTATCGGCATCGGGGCCAGGGGCAATGAAAAACTGTTTTTT. This sequence encodes CASSIGIGARGNEKLFF.

V is TRBV4-2 and J is TRBJ1-5; 11 bases line up with TRBD1. The V gene end was trimmed by 0 bases and the J gene end by 4 bases; junction bases not matched to a gene: 8. The CDR3 sequence is 18 residues long. Germline values: CDR1 LGHNA, CDR2 YNFKEQ. CDR3 DNA: TGTGCCAGCAGCCAAGAACCGGGACAGGGGGAGCTAAATCAGCCCCAGCATTTT. It specifies CASSQEPGQGELNQPQHF.

This sequence joins TRBV18 and TRBJ2-3; 8 bases fit TRBD1. V shed 4 bases and J 4 bases; nucleotides not matched to a gene: 10. Germline V CDR1 and CDR2: KGHSH, LQKENI. The CDR3 covers 16 residues. The CDR3 sequence is CASSLWTGMDSDTQYF. CDR3 nucleotide sequence: TGTGCCAGCTCACTTTGGACAGGGATGGATTCAGATACGCAGTATTTT. Full variable domain (remainder filled in from reference TRBV18 and TRBJ2-3): NAGVMQNPRHLVRRRGQEARLRCSPMKGHSHVYWYRQLPEEGLKFMVYLQKENIIDESGMPKERFSAEFPKEGPSILRIQQVVRGDSAAYFCASSLWTGMDSDTQYFGPGTRLTVL.

The rearrangement uses TRBV3-1 (or the pseudogene TRBV3-2) and TRBJ2-5; 10 bases line up with TRBD1. V was clipped by 4 bases and J by 5 bases; unmatched bases: 4. Germline CDR1 is LGHDT and CDR2 is YNNKEL (reference sequence). The length of the CDR3 is 14 residues. The CDR3 bases are TGTGCCAGCAGCCGGACAGGGGGTGGGGAGACCCAGTACTTC. Translation gives CASSRTGGGETQYF.

The chain joins TRBV2 to TRBJ2-1; TRBD2 aligns across 9 bases. The CDR3 has 15 amino acids. Germline lookup yields CDR1 SNHLY and CDR2 FYNNEI. Losses at the gene ends were 4 bases for V and 0 bases for J; bases not matched to a gene: 1. CDR3 nucleotide sequence: TGTGCCAGCAGTGGACTAGCGGACTCCTACAATGAGCAGTTCTTC. It translates to CASSGLADSYNEQFF.

The chain carries TRBV23-1 and TRBJ1-3; 7 bases line up with TRBD1. TRBV23-1 is an open reading frame, and its role is uncertain. The CDR3 length is 15 residues. The J segment lost 4 bases and the V segment lost 4 bases, leaving 7 bases of the junction unmatched. This CDR3 reads CASSRIQGIGNTIYF. DNA for the CDR3: TGCGCCAGCAGTCGCATACAGGGGATCGGAAACACCATATATTTT.

V gene TRBV6-1 combines with J gene TRBJ1-2; D unclear. The V gene lost 1 base and the J gene lost 8 bases, with 5 bases spanning the gap. Germline V gene lookup returns CDR1 MNHNS and CDR2 SASEGT. There are 11 residues in the CDR3. CDR3 sequence reads: CASSEGAGYTF. The CDR3 DNA reads TGTGCCAGCAGTGAAGGGGCAGGCTACACCTTC.

V is TRBV5-1 and J is TRBJ2-2; 11 nucleotides agree with TRBD2. Per germline, CDR1 SGHRS and CDR2 YFSETQ. The V gene end was trimmed by 4 bases and the J gene end by 2 bases; junction bases not matched to a gene: 4. CDR3 size: 16 residues. CDR3 amino acids: CASSTGLAVNTGELFF. In DNA form, the CDR3 reads TGCGCCAGCAGCACGGGACTAGCGGTAAACACCGGGGAGCTGTTTTTT.

The gene calls are TRBV30 and TRBJ1-1; D gene ambiguous. CDR3 length: 14 residues. Germline lookup yields CDR1 GTSNPN and CDR2 SVGIG (reference sequence). The ends were cut back, 5 bases at V and 1 base at J, with 14 bases in the middle. The CDR3 nucleotides are TGTGCCTGGGGGCTTAGTCCGGGGAACACTGAAGCTTTCTTT. It codes for CAWGLSPGNTEAFF.

The chain carries TRBV19 and TRBJ1-1; D gene unclear. Trimming pared 3 bases from V and 4 bases from J, leaving 12 bases between. Germline assignment: CDR1 LNHDA and CDR2 SQIVND (reference sequence). This CDR3 is built from 14 residues. CDR3 amino acids: CASSILGGSTEAFF. In DNA form, the CDR3 reads TGTGCCAGTAGTATTTTAGGTGGGAGCACTGAAGCTTTCTTT. Supplemented by reference TRBV19 and TRBJ1-1, the full variable domain reads DGGITQSPKYLFRKEGQNVTLSCEQNLNHDAMYWYRQDPGQGLRLIYYSQIVNDFQKGDIAEGYSVSREKKESFPLTVTSAQKNPTAFYLCASSILGGSTEAFFGQGTRLTVV.

The V and J genes are TRBV4-3 and TRBJ2-5; no clear D gene. CDR1 and CDR2 (germline): LGHNA, YSLEER. V lost 2 bases and J 2 bases, leaving 6 bases between the germline ends. CDR3 length: 13 amino acids. CDR3 in amino acids: CASSQILQETQYF. CDR3 nucleotides: TGCGCCAGCAGCCAAATCCTACAAGAGACCCAGTACTTC.

V gene TRBV7-3 combines with J gene TRBJ2-2; TRBD2 is a possible D gene (6 bases). The CDR3 has 15 residues. CDR1 SGHTA and CDR2 FQGTGA come from the germline V gene. V was shortened by 5 bases and J by 6 bases, with 16 bases between the two germline ends. The chain's CDR3 is CASSPRGSQSGELFF. DNA for the CDR3: TGTGCCAGCAGCCCGCGGGGCTCCCAGTCCGGGGAGCTGTTTTTT.

The chain joins TRBV3-1 (or the pseudogene TRBV3-2) to TRBJ1-1, with a tentative D call TRBD1 (5 bases). CDR1 and CDR2 (germline): LGHDT, YNNKEL (reference sequence). Trimming pared 4 bases from V and 4 bases from J, leaving 10 bases between. The CDR3 is made up of 13 amino acids. CDR3 loop: CASSPDSFTEAFF. The CDR3 nucleotides read TGTGCCAGCAGCCCAGACAGTTTCACTGAAGCTTTCTTT.

The chain links TRBV21-1 to TRBJ2-7; the tabulated D call, TRBD1, remains unverified against the DNA. TRBV21-1 is reported as a pseudogene. This CDR3 has 13 residues. CDR3 sequence: CASGPTGPYEQYF. The CDR3 coding sequence is TGTGCCAGCGGGCCGACAGGGCCCTACGAGCAGTACTTC.

A single count supports this clone. DNA of the CDR3: TGTGCCTGGAGTGTAACCGGAGGAAACTATGGCTACACCTTC. It specifies CAWSVTGGNYGYTF. V is TRBV30 and J is TRBJ1-2; D is undetermined. V dropped 0 bases and J dropped 2 bases, with 10 bases sitting between them. CDR1 is GTSNPN and CDR2 is SVGIG in the germline V gene (reference sequence). There are 14 residues in the CDR3.

The chain combines TRBV19 with TRBJ1-5; 8 positions match TRBD1. With V trimmed by 8 bases and J by 6 bases, 9 bases remained unmatched. CDR1 LNHDA and CDR2 SQIVND come from the germline V gene (reference sequence). The CDR3 contains 14 residues. The CDR3 sequence: CASQPGQGPQPQHF. CDR3 DNA: TGTGCCAGTCAACCCGGACAGGGCCCTCAGCCCCAGCATTTT.